This T cell receptor (beta chain) was captured in a study of identical twins (dated by TCRdb to the mid-2010s). Turning to the overall study: To test whether fetal clonotypes persist, the study used deep sequencing on TCR alpha and beta repertoires from monozygotic twins, unrelated adults of various ages, and cord blood. Replicate twin experiments were performed at different times using different library preparation protocols to rule out contamination. Study-level results and caveats: The excess sharing between twins in beta out-of-frame sequences was weaker because fewer shared sequences reduced the signal-to-noise ratio. Conclusions relied on cross-sectional statistical analysis, since the same donors could not be followed over many years. Recombination models systematically underestimated out-of-frame TCR alpha sharing in monozygotic twins but agreed with sharing between unrelated individuals. Fewer insertions were carried by abundant cord blood beta clonotypes, a similar but weaker trend appeared in young adult naive repertoires, and no such trend appeared in memory repertoires. Zero-insertion analyses could be partly confounded by invariant T cells such as MAIT and iNKT, though diverse VJ usage argued against such confounding for most clonotypes. Compared with coincidental sharing between unrelated individuals, an excess of low generation-probability sequences was observed among out-of-frame TCR alpha sequences shared between twins.

As encoded in the germline V gene, CDR1 is MNHEY while CDR2 is SVGAGI. Counted from cysteine to phenylalanine, this CDR3 has 13 amino acids. CDR3 DNA only is kept here, 39 bases in frame from base 1. V is reduced by 0 bases and J by 6 bases, leaving a spacing of 9 bases between them. A remark on this clonotype: The target of this receptor is not known. Base qualities are missing; no much larger clone stands one base away.

Libraries were prepared through 5' RACE. TCRdb lists the instrument as Illumina HiSeq 2000. A universal primer binding site was introduced by template switching, and a unique molecular identifier was present in the final cDNA, enabling accurate counting of TCR cDNA molecules. Specific primers in the conserved constant-segment region were used to synthesize first-strand cDNA for TCR alpha and beta chains. To control for contamination, every cDNA library was double barcoded, receiving both a SMART-Mk sample barcode and Illumina barcodes. TruSeq adapter sequences and Illumina sample barcodes were added in two successive PCR steps. TCR alpha and beta cDNA libraries were sequenced on the Illumina HiSeq platform with custom primers. Processing in the source paper ran as follows. Raw reads were processed with MiGEC to extract unique molecular identifiers, and MiXCR was used to determine CDR3 positions. For each individual, recombination models were inferred using an EM algorithm with the repgenHMM and IGoR tools. Shared clonotype analysis was performed with the tcR package in R, normalizing sharing by the product of cloneset sizes. Out-of-frame nonproductive sequences were analyzed to study raw recombination free of thymic and clonal selection effects. The public reads were quality trimmed at Q25 with fastp and then assembled into clones with MiXCR by TCRdb, keeping productive beta chains. Identical CDR3 proteins give one entry, which carries the most common genes and DNA. It is TCRdb's table, rather than the study itself, that gives the V and J calls and clone size. The sample has about 520,000 distinct CDR3 sequences on record, about 20% of them singletons. Roughly 0.9% of the sample is taken by the ten largest.

Every donor in the study was a healthy Caucasian. The twin cohort comprised three pairs of female monozygotic twins, all aged roughly 18 to 29 years. Positive isolation kits from Invitrogen were used to isolate CD4+ and CD8+ T cell populations. These same records also appear under a second study, on T cells expressing NK-cell markers. The second study, in turn, reports: Eight or nine donors provided sorted CD3+CD56+NKG2C+, CD3+CD56+NKG2C- and CD3+CD56-NKG2C+ T-cell subsets, whose TCR beta-chain repertoires were profiled. Of the eight sequenced donors, seven were found to be HCMV-seropositive and one was found to be HCMV-seronegative. To restrict sorting to alphabetaTCR-expressing T cells, an anti-gammadeltaTCR antibody was added in several experiments. For six donors, the dominant CD3+CD56+NKG2C+ clonotypes were among the top 10 CD8+ clonotypes and accounted for roughly 1.0-7.5% of CD8+ T cells. Those dominant clonotypes were again the most abundant among CD3+CD56-NKG2C+ cells in a few donors, at roughly 25-60.1%. Whether the expanded NKG2C-expressing T cell clones were specific for HCMV antigens remained unclear. The study sequenced eight donors, all healthy volunteers chosen at random: three men and five women. HCMV-specific IgG was detected in serum with a commercial ELISA kit to determine HCMV serostatus. MIGEC was used to demultiplex reads and group reads by UMI, and MiTCR was used to assemble and quantify clonotypes. To remove erroneous sequences, TCR cDNA sequences were retained only when supported by two or more reads. The tcR package was used for downstream repertoire analysis, and clonotypes were matched across fractions by CDR3 nucleotide sequence plus V segment. Antigen specificity was annotated against VDJdb with VDJmatch, allowing one amino acid substitution in CDR3.

The specimen sequenced was CD4+ T cells sorted from blood. The clonotype was recovered from a woman aged 18-29 years in good health. In this chain, TRBV6-5 is recombined with TRBJ2-7; the D gene identity is not certain. The CDR3: CASSYSTPPEQYF. The nucleotide sequence reads as follows: TGTGCCAGCAGTTACTCTACACCCCCCGAGCAGTACTTC.